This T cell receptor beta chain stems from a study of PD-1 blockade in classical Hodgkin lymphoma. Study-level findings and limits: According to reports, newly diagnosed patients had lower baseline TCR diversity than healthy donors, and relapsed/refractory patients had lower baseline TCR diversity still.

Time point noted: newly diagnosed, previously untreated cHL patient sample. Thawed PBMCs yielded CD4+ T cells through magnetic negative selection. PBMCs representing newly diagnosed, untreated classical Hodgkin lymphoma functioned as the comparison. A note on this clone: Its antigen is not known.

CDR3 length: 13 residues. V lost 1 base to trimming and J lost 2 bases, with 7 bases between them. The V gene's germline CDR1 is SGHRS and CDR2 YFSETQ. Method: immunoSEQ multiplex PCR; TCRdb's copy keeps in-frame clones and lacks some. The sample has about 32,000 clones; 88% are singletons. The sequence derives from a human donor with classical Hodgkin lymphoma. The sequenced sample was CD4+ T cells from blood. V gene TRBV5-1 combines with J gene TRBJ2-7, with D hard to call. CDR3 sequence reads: CASSLNPTYEQYF. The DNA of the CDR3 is TGCGCCAGCAGCTTGAACCCGACCTACGAGCAGTACTTC.